The next 22 T cell receptor beta chains were all read from a single sample in a study of blood T cells in healthy people across ages. Combining a sample-barcoded 5' primer with a J-beta primer mix, a second PCR ran for roughly 7 to 12 cycles. Each CDR3 protein is one row after TCRdb ran MiXCR on the 5' RACE reads. The sample lists some 1,000,000 distinct CDR3 sequences, about 23% occurring once. The sample also formed part of further work on T cells of mothers and their children.

Sequencing was carried out using blood. These receptors all stem from a girl aged 2 to 9 in good health.

The table lists this clonotype with a few counts. This rearrangement joins TRBV24-1 to TRBJ2-7; 8 positions match TRBD1. Trimming at V came to 4 bases and at J to 1 base, leaving 5 bases not matched to a gene. The CDR3 length is 15 residues. CDR1 is KGHDR and CDR2 is SFDVKD in the germline V gene. The CDR3 bases are TGTGCCACCAGTGACTTGGACAGGGTATCCTACGAGCAGTACTTC. It encodes CATSDLDRVSYEQYF.

The rearrangement joins TRBV29-1 to TRBJ1-1; D ambiguous. CDR3 size: 12 residues. The germline CDR1 and CDR2 sequences are SQVTM and ANQGSEA. V was clipped by 5 bases and J by 6 bases, with 13 bases between them. The CDR3 sequence: CSVLRGSPEAFF. The CDR3 DNA reads TGCAGCGTTCTACGGGGAAGCCCTGAAGCTTTCTTT.

This rearrangement joins TRBV6-6 to TRBJ2-5, with D unclear. Trimming left V 0 bases short and J 2 bases short, with 4 bases between. CDR3 size: 13 residues. The germline V gene encodes CDR1 MNHNY and CDR2 SVGAGI (reference sequence). CDR3 nucleotide sequence: TGTGCCAGCAGTTACTCGACGCAAGAGACCCAGTACTTC. Its protein product is CASSYSTQETQYF.

The V call is TRBV6-4, the J call TRBJ2-5, with D uncertain. V was cut by 8 bases and J by 11 bases, with 15 bases left in between. The CDR3 covers 11 residues. Germline values: CDR1 MRHNA, CDR2 SNTAGT. CDR3 sequence (DNA): TGTGCCAGCCACCCCCCAATGGAGCAGTACTTC. It encodes CASHPPMEQYF.

The table lists this clonotype with a few counts. This chain links TRBV28 with TRBJ2-6; 8 bases match TRBD1. Germline V gene sequence: CDR1 MDHEN, CDR2 SYDVKM. V dropped 5 bases and J dropped 1; count of bases not matched to a gene: 13. There are 19 residues in the CDR3. DNA of the CDR3: TGTGCCAGCAGTCCGACCAGGGGGCGTCGAGCTTCTGGGGCCAACGTCCTGACTTTC. Translation: CASSPTRGRRASGANVLTF.

This clonotype was seen more than once but under ten times. V gene TRBV9 combines with J gene TRBJ2-3; tentatively, D is TRBD2 (6 bases). V was pared by 4 bases and J by 5 bases, with 23 bases between. Germline CDR1 and CDR2: SGDLS and YYNGEE. CDR3 length: 17 residues. The CDR3 DNA follows: TGTGCCAGCAGCCACCCAGCGGGTTCATCTGGGGGAGATACGCAGTATTTT. It is translated as CASSHPAGSSGGDTQYF.

This clonotype came up a few times. The genes are TRBV29-1 and TRBJ2-7; tentative D call: TRBD1 (6 bases). This CDR3 has 12 residues. Germline assignment: CDR1 SQVTM and CDR2 ANQGSEA. Trimming removed 5 bases at V and 0 bases at J, with 8 bases between. DNA of the CDR3: TGCAGCGTTTCGGACAGCTCCTACGAGCAGTACTTC. It is translated as CSVSDSSYEQYF.

The rearrangement uses TRBV4-1 and TRBJ2-7, with TRBD2 matching 16 bases. Germline V CDR1 and CDR2: MGHRA, YSYEKL. The trim removed 3 bases at V and 3 bases at J, leaving 8 bases unmatched. There are 18 residues in the CDR3. The DNA for the CDR3 is TGCGCCAGCAGCCAGTCGGGACTAGCGGGAGGGCTGGGCTACGAGCAGTACTTC. Protein: CASSQSGLAGGLGYEQYF.

J is TRBJ1-4 and V is TRBV27; TRBD1 agrees at 8 bases. The junction had 5 bases not matched to a gene; V was cut back by 6 bases and J by 8 bases. Germline lookup yields CDR1 MNHEY and CDR2 SMNVEV (reference sequence). The CDR3 contains 13 residues. CDR3: CASRGRGREKLFF. DNA of the CDR3: TGTGCCAGCAGGGGCAGGGGGCGCGAAAAACTGTTTTTT.

This clonotype was counted between two and nine times. V and J are TRBV5-1 and TRBJ2-7; D might be TRBD2 (6 bases). V was trimmed by 2 bases and J by 2 bases, leaving 11 bases between them. The CDR3 runs 14 residues. The germline V gene has CDR1 SGHRS and CDR2 YFSETQ. CDR3 residues: CASSFTGTPYEQYF. In DNA, the CDR3 is TGCGCCAGCAGCTTTACTGGGACTCCCTACGAGCAGTACTTC.

J is TRBJ2-7 and V is TRBV7-2, with TRBD1 as a possible D gene (6 bases). Germline CDR1 is SGHTA and CDR2 is FQGNSA. Trimming removed 7 bases at V and 6 bases at J, with 19 bases between. CDR3 length: 14 residues. In DNA, the CDR3 is TGTGCCAGCACCCTAATGGGGGCGAGCACCGAGCAGTACTTC. This codes for CASTLMGASTEQYF.

This clonotype was seen a handful of times. The chain has TRBV7-2 and TRBJ2-4, with TRBD1 as a possible D gene (7 bases). CDR1 is SGHTA and CDR2 is FQGNSA in the germline V gene. The CDR3 runs to 14 residues. V was pared by 5 bases and J by 5 bases, with 13 bases between. The CDR3 DNA is TGTGCCAGCAGCGCCAGGGGGGTCCAAAACATTCAGTACTTC. Encoded protein: CASSARGVQNIQYF.

This CDR3 reads CASSFLLLAGGAEQFF. The DNA of the CDR3 is TGTGCCAGCAGCTTCCTATTACTAGCGGGGGGTGCTGAGCAGTTCTTC. The V call is TRBV7-9, the J call TRBJ2-7, with 12 bases identical to TRBD2. With the DNA end fitting TRBJ2-1 better, the J assignment may be wrong. The CDR3 totals 16 residues. In germline, CDR1 is SEHNR, CDR2 FQNEAQ (reference sequence).

The sample holds a few counts of this clonotype. J is TRBJ1-1 and V is TRBV7-9, with D possibly TRBD1 on 6 matching bases. Germline-derived CDR1 and CDR2 are SEHNR and FQNEAQ (reference sequence). The V and J ends lost 7 bases and 3 bases respectively, with 18 bases between them. This CDR3 region has 15 residues. The CDR3 DNA follows: TGTGCCAGCAACCTCCCGGACAGTGCCGACACTGAAGCTTTCTTT. Amino acid sequence: CASNLPDSADTEAFF.

The chain combines TRBV29-1 with TRBJ2-6; the D gene is possibly TRBD2 (5 bases). In germline, CDR1 is SQVTM, CDR2 ANQGSEA. The V end lost 3 bases, the J end lost 2 bases, and 8 bases lay between the germline ends. The CDR3 is 14 amino acids. CDR3 sequence reads: CSVEGATGANVLTF. CDR3 DNA: TGCAGCGTTGAGGGAGCGACTGGGGCCAACGTCCTGACTTTC.

The chain recombines TRBV20-1 with TRBJ1-6; 7 positions agree with TRBD1. This CDR3 spans 14 amino acids. From germline, CDR1 is DFQATT and CDR2 SNEGSKA (reference sequence). With 0 bases clipped from V and 10 bases from J, the junction kept 6 bases outside the gene matches. DNA of the CDR3: TGCAGTGCTAGAGATCTAACAGGGGCCTCACCCCTCCACTTT. Translated: CSARDLTGASPLHF.

This clonotype was found a few times. The chain couples TRBV6-6 to TRBJ1-1; no clear D gene. V lost 7 bases and J lost 4, with 7 bases in between. Germline V gives CDR1 MNHNY, CDR2 SVGAGI (reference sequence). This CDR3 comprises 11 residues. The CDR3 loop reads CASTESTEAFF. In DNA, the CDR3 is TGTGCCAGCACGGAAAGCACTGAAGCTTTCTTT.

Only a few counts were recorded for this clonotype. This chain links TRBV7-2 with TRBJ2-5; TRBD1 agrees at 9 bases. Unmatched junction bases numbered 4, after V lost 3 bases and J lost 5 bases. CDR3 length: 14 amino acids. CDR1 is SGHTA and CDR2 is FQGNSA in the germline V gene. CDR3 amino acids: CASSLAQGAETQYF. CDR3 DNA: TGTGCCAGCAGCTTGGCACAGGGGGCCGAGACCCAGTACTTC.

Worth noting for this clonotype: Compared with germline, one end of the junction differs, possibly owing to a read error. J is TRBJ1-6 and V is TRBV20-1; 7 nucleotides agree with TRBD1. Germline lookup yields CDR1 DFQATT and CDR2 SNEGSKA (reference sequence). The CDR3 sequence is 15 residues long. DNA of the CDR3: TGCAGTGCGTCGATTGGACCGGGACAGTTTTCACTCCTCCACTTT. Translation: CSASIGPGQFSLLHF.

The V gene is TRBV12-3 or TRBV12-4, the J gene TRBJ2-1, with 11 bases lining up with TRBD2. The junction had 6 bases not matched to a gene; V was cut back by 5 bases and J by 3 bases. This CDR3 region has 16 residues. The DNA of the CDR3 is TGTGCCAGCAGTCACAGACTAGCGGGGAACTACAATGAGCAGTTCTTC. Its protein is CASSHRLAGNYNEQFF.

This clonotype has a single count. This sequence joins TRBV5-1 and TRBJ2-7, with D tentatively TRBD2 (6 bases). With the DNA end fitting TRBJ2-1 better, the J assignment may be wrong. CDR3 length equals 12 residues. Germline CDR1 is SGHRS and CDR2 is YFSETQ. CDR3 sequence (DNA): TGCGCCAGCAGCAAGGAGGGCCCTGAGCAGTTCTTC. As protein: CASSKEGPEQFF.

This clonotype was detected only a few times. The chain uses TRBV7-3 and TRBJ2-5, with 7 bases fitting TRBD2. The J call may be faulty, since TRBJ2-1 better matches the DNA end. Germline loops: CDR1 SGHTA, CDR2 FQGTGA. The CDR3 contains 12 residues. CDR3 sequence (DNA): TGTGCCAGCAGCTCGGGGGGATCGAAGCAGTTCTTC. Translating it yields CASSSGGSKQFF.